The next 10 T cell receptor beta chains were all read from a single sample in a study of T-cell reconstitution after alpha-beta-depleted transplantation in children (dated by TCRdb to about 2016). The library was generated by PCR. Sequencing was performed on an Illumina HiSeq 2500. TCR libraries were prepared with molecular barcoding, using unique molecular identifiers to normalize TCRbeta repertoire quantification. TCRdb took the public reads, trimmed them with fastp at Q25, ran MiXCR for clone calling and kept in-frame beta chains. Each record represents a unique CDR3 protein, reported with the most common genes and DNA among its rows. This sample comprises around 240,000 distinct CDR3 sequences, 7.5% to 10% of them detected only once. Roughly 5.1% of the sample comes from the top ten. The sequencing here drew on PBMCs from the stem cell graft donor, taken from the stem cell graft. All receptors derive from a human donor who donated a stem cell graft to a child with SCID.

This clonotype was detected many times. This chain connects TRBV4-2 to TRBJ2-5; a weak D match, TRBD1 (6 bases). The CDR3 contains 15 residues. The ends were cut back, 0 bases at V and 2 bases at J, with 10 bases in the middle. CDR1 and CDR2 from the germline V gene are LGHNA and YNFKEQ. CDR3 in DNA: TGTGCCAGCAGCCAAGATCCGGACAGACAAGAGACCCAGTACTTC. Protein: CASSQDPDRQETQYF.

This clonotype was seen many times. The chain combines TRBV18 with TRBJ1-4, with 9 bases lining up with TRBD1. The CDR3 runs to 16 residues. With 5 bases clipped from V and 2 bases from J, the junction kept 6 bases outside the gene matches. Germline V lookup: CDR1 KGHSH, CDR2 LQKENI. In DNA, the CDR3 is TGTGCCAGCTCAAGACGACAGGGGGAGACTAATGAAAAACTGTTTTTT. Protein: CASSRRQGETNEKLFF.

V is TRBV12-3 or TRBV12-4 and J is TRBJ2-3; D is uncertain. Between the trimmed V and J ends, which lost 2 bases and 0 bases, there was a span of 9 bases. This CDR3 has 15 amino acids. This CDR3 is CASSLSASSTDTQYF. CDR3 bases: TGTGCCAGCAGTTTATCGGCGTCTAGCACAGATACGCAGTATTTT.

This clonotype was detected ten times or more. This rearrangement joins TRBV7-3 to TRBJ1-5; the D gene is possibly TRBD1 (6 bases). Germline V CDR1 and CDR2: SGHTA, FQGTGA. The CDR3 totals 17 residues. V shed 2 bases and J shed 3 bases, with 17 bases lying between them. This CDR3 is CASSLLHRQGINQPQHF. CDR3 DNA: TGTGCCAGCAGCTTATTACACAGGCAGGGGATCAATCAGCCCCAGCATTTT.

The V and J genes are TRBV20-1 and TRBJ1-1; D possibly corresponds to TRBD1 (5 bases). This CDR3 contains 12 residues. Trimming removed 2 bases at V and 5 bases at J, with 9 bases between. Germline CDR1 reads DFQATT; CDR2 reads SNEGSKA (reference sequence). Here the CDR3 reads CSARKGETEAFF. The CDR3 DNA follows: TGCAGTGCTAGAAAAGGGGAGACTGAAGCTTTCTTT.

This clonotype was seen repeatedly, ten times or more. J is TRBJ2-1 and V is TRBV12-3 or TRBV12-4, with 7 bases that match TRBD1. V was pared by 6 bases and J by 3 bases, with 8 bases of the junction left unmatched. This CDR3 region has 15 residues. In nucleotides, the CDR3 is TGTGCCAGCAGAACTGGGACAGTTCGCTACAATGAGCAGTTCTTC. The encoded protein is CASRTGTVRYNEQFF.

The sample holds many counts of this clonotype. The chain employs TRBV5-6 and TRBJ2-2; no definite D call. Germline CDR1 SGHDT, CDR2 YYEEEE. Trimming left V 2 bases short and J 5 bases short, with 10 bases between. The CDR3 sequence is 14 residues long. The CDR3 is CASSFSSATGELFF. Written as DNA, the CDR3 is TGTGCCAGCAGCTTTTCATCTGCGACCGGGGAGCTGTTTTTT.

The sample holds many counts of this clonotype. The chain joins TRBV6-2 or TRBV6-3 to TRBJ1-3; 7 bases are a match to TRBD1. V gave up 5 bases and J gave up 6 bases; unmatched junction bases: 13. Germline-derived CDR1 and CDR2 are MNHEY and SVGEGT. The CDR3 consists of 16 residues. The CDR3 sequence: CASSARFRDSQNTIYF. For the CDR3, the DNA is TGTGCCAGCAGTGCTCGATTCCGGGACAGCCAAAACACCATATATTTT.

This clonotype was found a few times. CDR3 region: CSATDRVTEAFF. CDR3 sequence (DNA): TGCAGTGCCACCGACAGGGTCACTGAAGCTTTCTTT. The rearrangement uses TRBV20-1 and TRBJ1-1, with 7 bases fitting TRBD1. This CDR3 is 12 amino acids long. CDR1 and CDR2 from the germline V gene are DFQATT and SNEGSKA (reference sequence). V dropped 6 bases and J dropped 4; count of bases not matched to a gene: 5.

This clonotype was observed many times. This chain joins TRBV19 and TRBJ1-1, with D tentatively TRBD1 (5 bases). The ends were cut back, 4 bases at V and 6 bases at J, with 9 bases in the middle. This CDR3 spans 12 amino acids. The germline V gene has CDR1 LNHDA and CDR2 SQIVND (reference sequence). The CDR3 sequence is CASSTDIPEAFF. In DNA, the CDR3 is TGTGCCAGTAGTACGGACATCCCTGAAGCTTTCTTT.